The clone carrying this T cell receptor beta chain was detected many times. The sample comes from a study of blood T cells in healthy people across ages. Primed by a sample-barcoded 5' primer and a J-beta primer mix, a second PCR proceeded for about 7 to 11 cycles. All cDNA molecules were each tagged by a template-switch adaptor with 12 random nucleotides. Each CDR3 protein gets one entry after TCRdb re-called the 5' RACE reads with MiXCR. The sample holds 650,000 to 700,000 distinct CDR3 sequences, 32% seen once. V was clipped by 4 bases and J by 6 bases; unmatched bases: 7. The germline CDR1 and CDR2 sequences are LGHDT and YNNKEL (reference sequence). The CDR3 spans 14 residues. Roughly 10 milliliters of peripheral blood were drawn from each donor. They isolated at least 6 million PBMCs from each sample.

The TCR originated in a woman older than 75 in good health. The chain has TRBV3-1 and TRBJ2-7; 9 bases fit TRBD1. The sequenced sample was blood. CDR3 in amino acids: CASSLWTGASEQYF. The CDR3 DNA sequence: TGTGCCAGCAGCCTGTGGACAGGGGCGAGCGAGCAGTACTTC.